One sample yielded the 12 T cell receptor beta chains listed below, sequenced in a study of shared clonotypes between healthy human individuals. Profiling relied on immunoSEQ multiplex PCR, and the TCRdb table lists in-frame clones only, not all of them. The repertoire includes fewer than 800,000 clones, around 90% of them detected once, and approximately 22% sits in the top ten. The naive CD8 fraction comprised CD45RO-negative cells positively selected for CCR7 and excluded terminally differentiated effector memory CD45RA+ cells. Sequenced sample: naive CD8+ T cells sorted from blood. The receptors stem from a man aged 25 to 40 in good health.

The V gene is TRBV10-3, the J gene TRBJ2-7, with D possibly TRBD1 on 5 matching bases. This CDR3 is 15 amino acids long. CDR1 is ENHRY and CDR2 is SYGVKD in the germline V gene. Trimming left V 0 bases short and J 3 bases short, with 12 bases between. The CDR3 spells CAISESSQGFYEQYF. The DNA of the CDR3 is TGTGCCATCAGTGAGTCGAGTCAGGGATTCTACGAGCAGTACTTC.

The chain employs TRBV7-2 and TRBJ2-1; a weak D match, TRBD1 (6 bases). Germline lookup yields CDR1 SGHTA and CDR2 FQGNSA. The V end was cut by 3 bases, the J end by 6 bases, with 15 bases between. The CDR3 spans 15 residues. The CDR3 DNA follows: TGTGCCAGCAGCTTTTCCAGGGGAATCACCAATGAGCAGTTCTTC. Protein product: CASSFSRGITNEQFF.

The genes are TRBV27 and TRBJ2-1, with D unclear. V was pared by 2 bases and J by 4 bases, with 6 bases between. Germline CDR1 and CDR2: MNHEY and SMNVEV (reference sequence). The CDR3 sequence is 13 residues long. The CDR3: CASSLTLYNEQFF. In DNA form, the CDR3 reads TGTGCCAGCAGTTTAACACTTTACAATGAGCAGTTCTTC.

The chain joins TRBV7-3 to TRBJ2-2, with no clear D. Trimming took off 1 base at V and 6 bases at J, with 9 bases between the two ends. Germline CDR1 is SGHTA and CDR2 is FQGTGA. CDR3 length equals 14 residues. CDR3 sequence: CASSLNGPPGELFF. CDR3 DNA: TGTGCCAGCAGCTTAAACGGCCCGCCCGGGGAGCTGTTTTTT.

This rearrangement joins TRBV13 to TRBJ2-1, with 7 bases matching TRBD2. V shed 2 bases, J shed 15 bases, and the junction held 7 bases outside the gene matches. The CDR3 runs to 12 residues. The germline CDR1 and CDR2 sequences are PRHDT and FYEKMQ (reference sequence). This CDR3 reads CASSLSGRDRFF. The CDR3 DNA is TGTGCCAGCAGCTTATCGGGGAGGGATCGGTTCTTC.

The chain employs TRBV7-6 and TRBJ1-2; TRBD1 might be the D (5 bases). The CDR3 runs to 13 residues. Trimming stripped 2 bases from V and 6 bases from J, with 10 bases between. Germline V gene lookup returns CDR1 SGHVS and CDR2 FNYEAQ. The CDR3 DNA follows: TGTGCCAGCAGCTTATCCAGGGTCGATGGCTACACCTTC. Protein sequence: CASSLSRVDGYTF.

This clone was seen a few times. This rearrangement joins TRBV7-3 to TRBJ2-7; TRBD1 might be the D (5 bases). Germline V gene data show CDR1 as SGHTA and CDR2 as FQGTGA. This CDR3 contains 14 residues. Trimming took 3 bases from V and 3 from J, leaving 12 bases between them. The CDR3 protein is CASSFRDSFYEQYF. The CDR3 DNA sequence: TGTGCCAGCAGCTTCCGAGACAGTTTCTACGAGCAGTACTTC.

The sample holds one count of this clone. V is TRBV7-9 and J is TRBJ2-1; 7 bases align to TRBD2. The CDR3 is 13 residues long. Germline trimming cut 4 bases from V and 7 bases from J; bases unmatched to any gene: 4. The germline CDR1 and CDR2 sequences are SEHNR and FQNEAQ (reference sequence). CDR3 sequence reads: CASSWGGVNEQFF. As DNA, the CDR3 is TGTGCCAGCAGCTGGGGGGGAGTTAATGAGCAGTTCTTC. The complete variable domain, with remaining parts taken from reference TRBV7-9 and TRBJ2-1, reads DTGVSQNPRHKITKRGQNVTFRCDPISEHNRLYWYRQTLGQGPEFLTYFQNEAQLEKSRLLSDRFSAERPKGSFSTLEIQRTEQGDSAMYLCASSWGGVNEQFFGPGTRLTVL.

The V and J genes are TRBV20-1 and TRBJ2-7; D not resolved. There are 10 residues in the CDR3. V shed 0 bases and J shed 12 bases, with 9 bases lying between them. Germline V gene data show CDR1 as DFQATT and CDR2 as SNEGSKA (reference sequence). The CDR3 protein is CSARDRAWYF. Here the CDR3 DNA reads TGCAGTGCTAGAGATCGGGCTTGGTACTTC.

Worth noting for this clone: An end of the junction differs from the germline gene, which may be a read error. V usage is TRBV7-6 and J usage is TRBJ2-7, with D uncertain. Germline lookup yields CDR1 SGHVS and CDR2 FNYEAQ. The CDR3 loop spans 13 amino acids. This chain's CDR3 is CASAPSAGHLQCF. CDR3 DNA: TGTGCCAGCGCACCGTCGGCAGGCCACCTTCAGTGCTTC.

Comments on this clone: The identical CDR3 is also encoded by other nucleotide sequences in the sample. This sequence joins TRBV7-9 and TRBJ2-7; D not resolved. Trimming removed 3 bases from V and 2 bases from J, with 11 bases in between. CDR3 length: 14 residues. Germline lookup yields CDR1 SEHNR and CDR2 FQNEAQ (reference sequence). CDR3 bases: TGTGCCAGCAGCTTGGTGACCCATCCCTACGAGCAGTACTTC. Translated: CASSLVTHPYEQYF. Together with reference TRBV7-9 and TRBJ2-7, the CDR3 gives the full variable domain: DTGVSQNPRHKITKRGQNVTFRCDPISEHNRLYWYRQTLGQGPEFLTYFQNEAQLEKSRLLSDRFSAERPKGSFSTLEIQRTEQGDSAMYLCASSLVTHPYEQYFGPGTRLTVT.

The chain couples TRBV10-3 to TRBJ1-1; the D gene is possibly TRBD1 (6 bases). The CDR3 runs to 17 residues. Trimming shortened V by 2 bases and J by 4 bases, and 20 bases separated the two germline ends. Germline-derived CDR1 and CDR2 are ENHRY and SYGVKD. The CDR3 bases are TGTGCCATCAGTGAGGCAATACCAAGGGGGTGGGGCACTGAAGCTTTCTTT. Amino acids: CAISEAIPRGWGTEAFF.